This T cell receptor beta chain was sequenced for a study of cytomegalovirus exposure and HLA in healthy donors. Findings of the study overall: Later on, an analysis tied about 17,000 TCR beta sequences to HLA alleles at 0.05 false discovery rate.

J lost 6 bases, V lost 2 bases, and 0 bases had no gene match. CDR1 and CDR2 from the germline V gene are ENHRY and SYGVKD. The CDR3 is 13 residues long. The PCR used 60 Vbeta and 13 Jbeta primers. Data came from immunoSEQ multiplex PCR; TCRdb stores just in-frame clones and leaves some out. The table for this sample gives tens of thousands of clones. Notes on this clone: The antigen is not known.

This chain joins TRBV10-3 and TRBJ2-3; TRBD1 agrees at 9 bases. The sequence derives from a female donor in good health and CMV-seropositive. The sequencing input was PBMCs. CDR3 DNA: TGTGCCATCAGTGAGGGACAGGGGGATACGCAGTATTTT. Translated: CAISEGQGDTQYF.